Given below is one T cell receptor beta chain in context. The antigen is unknown. The sample is drawn from a study of cytomegalovirus exposure and HLA in healthy donors. Whole-study findings and limits: The number of N-insertions in an Asian-associated ancestry cluster was reportedly below the 666-donor mean in a later analysis.

There are 15 residues in the CDR3. Trimming took 5 bases from V and 8 from J; bases not matched to a gene: 11. Germline CDR1 and CDR2: SEHNR and FQNEAQ (reference sequence). The PCR employed 60 Vbeta primers together with 13 Jbeta primers. Profiling relied on immunoSEQ multiplex PCR, and the TCRdb table lists in-frame clones only, not all of them. This sample carries under 150,000 clones, approximately 78% of them seen once, and the ten largest clones take 5% to 7.5%. J is TRBJ2-1 and V is TRBV7-9; 8 bases align to TRBD2. This TCR derives from a woman in her 40s in good health and CMV-seropositive. The sequencing sample was made of PBMCs. The CDR3 spells CASSARGGLVDEQFF. DNA for the CDR3: TGTGCCAGCAGCGCACGGGGGGGCCTTGTAGATGAGCAGTTCTTC.